Shown below are 27 T cell receptor beta chains from a single sample sequenced in a study of cytomegalovirus exposure and HLA in healthy donors. TCRdb's table, derived via immunoSEQ multiplex PCR, lists solely in-frame clones and lacks some. The sample records over 45,000 clones, just over 90% being singletons. The sequenced sample was PBMCs. These receptor sequences come from a young man in good health and CMV-seronegative.

This clone has a single count. The chain uses TRBV5-8 and TRBJ1-3, with 11 bases identical to TRBD1. This CDR3 has 18 amino acids. V was pared by 1 base and J by 1 base, with 7 bases of the junction left unmatched. Looked up from germline, CDR1 is SGHTS and CDR2 is YDEGEE. CDR3 in amino acids: CASSLFWDRGLSGNTIYF. DNA for the CDR3: TGTGCCAGCAGCTTGTTTTGGGACAGGGGGTTATCTGGAAACACCATATATTTT.

The CDR3 DNA reads as TGTGCCATCGGACAGGGGGCCAAAAACATTCAGTACTTC. Protein: CAIGQGAKNIQYF. The V gene is TRBV10-3, the J gene TRBJ2-4, with 9 bases lining up with TRBD1. V shed 8 bases and J 1 base; nucleotides not matched to a gene: 0. The CDR3 has 13 residues. In germline, CDR1 is ENHRY, CDR2 SYGVKD.

The rearrangement links TRBV10-2 to TRBJ2-6; 11 bases map to TRBD1. The germline gives CDR1 WSHSY, CDR2 SAAADI. The junction had 7 bases not matched to a gene; V was cut back by 6 bases and J by 0 bases. There are 18 residues in the CDR3. The CDR3 DNA is TGCGCCAGCAGAGGACAGGGGGCCGACCTCTCTGGGGCCAACGTCCTGACTTTC. Amino acid sequence: CASRGQGADLSGANVLTF.

As concerns this clone: Given a much more abundant clone one base away, this may be a read error. This CDR3 is also generated by other DNA sequences in the sample. CDR3 region: CASSLDSSYEQYF. DNA of the CDR3: TGTGCCAGCAGCTTAGACAGTTCCTACGAGCAGTACTTC. This chain connects TRBV7-9 to TRBJ2-7; D is ambiguous. V dropped 1 base and J dropped 1 base, with 5 bases sitting between them. CDR1 SEHNR and CDR2 FQNEAQ come from the germline V gene (reference sequence). The length of the CDR3 is 13 residues.

The chain uses TRBV9 and TRBJ2-3, with D perhaps matching TRBD2 (5 bases). CDR3 length: 14 residues. The germline V and J ends were trimmed by 4 bases and 0 bases, with 9 bases remaining between them. From germline, CDR1 is SGDLS and CDR2 YYNGEE. The CDR3 here is CASSTEASTDTQYF. The CDR3 nucleotides read TGTGCCAGCAGCACGGAGGCTAGCACAGATACGCAGTATTTT.

The chain has TRBV28 and TRBJ1-1, with unresolved D. Germline V gives CDR1 MDHEN, CDR2 SYDVKM. The CDR3 sequence is 14 residues long. Trimming took off 3 bases at V and 5 bases at J, with 13 bases between the two ends. CDR3 coding DNA: TGTGCCAGCAGTTTTTTAAATCGTCGGACTGAAGCTTTCTTT. Translating it yields CASSFLNRRTEAFF. The entire variable domain, with the rest obtained from reference TRBV28 and TRBJ1-1, is as follows: DVKVTQSSRYLVKRTGEKVFLECVQDMDHENMFWYRQDPGLGLRLIYFSYDVKMKEKGDIPEGYSVSREKKERFSLILESASTNQTSMYLCASSFLNRRTEAFFGQGTRLTVV.

The rearrangement joins TRBV5-1 to TRBJ2-1; unclear D gene. Germline CDR1 and CDR2: SGHRS and YFSETQ. The length of the CDR3 is 14 residues. Trimming cost V 0 bases and J 4 bases, with 8 bases left between them. CDR3 nucleotide sequence: TGCGCCAGCAGCTTGGATGCGGAATACAATGAGCAGTTCTTC. It yields the protein CASSLDAEYNEQFF.

The chain joins TRBV2 to TRBJ2-2; the match to TRBD1 covers 11 bases. CDR3 size: 15 residues. Germline V gene sequence: CDR1 SNHLY, CDR2 FYNNEI. The trim removed 8 bases at V and 10 bases at J, leaving 12 bases unmatched. In DNA form, the CDR3 reads TGTGCCAGCTGGGGGGGACAGGGGGTGATCGCGGAGCTGTTTTTT. Translation gives CASWGGQGVIAELFF.

The CDR3 is CASSERSRNRRQYF. CDR3 nucleotides: TGTGCCAGCAGTGAACGGAGCCGGAACAGGCGCCAGTACTTC. The chain is built from TRBV2 and TRBJ2-5, with D tentatively TRBD1 (5 bases). CDR3 length equals 14 residues. Deletions cut 2 bases from V and 10 bases from J, with 17 bases between. Germline CDR1 SNHLY, CDR2 FYNNEI.

The chain links TRBV28 to TRBJ2-3; TRBD1 matches at 10 bases. With V trimmed by 8 bases and J by 5 bases, 4 bases remained unmatched. The CDR3 covers 13 residues. Germline CDR1 reads MDHEN; CDR2 reads SYDVKM. The CDR3 region is CASRTGGLDTQYF. The CDR3 coding sequence is TGTGCCAGCCGGACAGGGGGTCTAGATACGCAGTATTTT.

J is TRBJ2-7 and V is TRBV28, with 7 bases fitting TRBD1. CDR1 and CDR2 from the germline V gene are MDHEN and SYDVKM. V lost 6 bases, J lost 7 bases, and 15 bases stayed unmatched. The CDR3 is made up of 15 amino acids. As DNA, the CDR3 is TGTGCCAGCAGCCCTCACGACAGGGACGATGGGGAGCAGTACTTC. Amino acid sequence: CASSPHDRDDGEQYF.

On this clone: Other DNA sequences from this sample encode an identical CDR3 as well. This chain uses TRBV5-6 with TRBJ1-1; D possibly corresponds to TRBD1 (5 bases). V lost 0 bases and J lost 0, with 6 bases in between. The CDR3 loop spans 14 amino acids. Germline CDR1 and CDR2: SGHDT and YYEEEE. In DNA, the CDR3 is TGTGCCAGCAGCTTGGGACAGATGAACACTGAAGCTTTCTTT. Residues: CASSLGQMNTEAFF.

The rearrangement links TRBV7-8 to TRBJ2-6; 9 bases align to TRBD1. CDR1 SGHVS and CDR2 FQNEAQ come from the germline V gene. V gave up 7 bases and J gave up 0 bases; unmatched junction bases: 10. This CDR3 comprises 18 residues. Here the CDR3 DNA reads TGTGCCAGCACCCCGGACAGGGGCCTCCTCTCTGGGGCCAACGTCCTGACTTTC. It codes for CASTPDRGLLSGANVLTF.

V is TRBV7-7 and J is TRBJ2-7; possible D gene TRBD2, 5 bases. The CDR3 extends over 13 amino acids. CDR1 is SSHAT, CDR2 FNYEAQ, per germline (reference sequence). Trimming left V 11 bases short and J 1 base short, with 15 bases between. Written as DNA, the CDR3 is TGTGCCTACAGCGGCGCCGAATCCTACGAGCAGTACTTC. Its protein product is CAYSGAESYEQYF.

V and J are TRBV7-2 and TRBJ1-1, with 9 nucleotides matching TRBD1. V shed 2 bases, J shed 7 bases, and the junction held 11 bases outside the gene matches. CDR1 SGHTA and CDR2 FQGNSA come from the germline V gene. CDR3 length: 16 amino acids. The CDR3 loop reads CASSLPAGQGKNEAFF. CDR3 bases: TGTGCCAGCAGCTTACCTGCGGGACAGGGTAAGAATGAAGCTTTCTTT.

This chain joins TRBV29-1 and TRBJ2-7, with unresolved D. V gave up 6 bases and J gave up 0 bases, with 12 bases separating them. CDR1 SQVTM and CDR2 ANQGSEA come from the germline V gene. This CDR3 region has 13 residues. The CDR3 sequence: CSVVAEASYEQYF. The CDR3 bases are TGCAGCGTCGTAGCTGAGGCCTCCTACGAGCAGTACTTC.

CDR3 nucleotide sequence: TGTGCCAGCAGCTCGTGGACAGGGGAAATCTACGAGCAGTACTTC. The encoded protein is CASSSWTGEIYEQYF. The rearrangement joins TRBV11-2 to TRBJ2-7, with 9 bases identical to TRBD1. V dropped 4 bases and J dropped 3; count of bases not matched to a gene: 7. This CDR3 spans 15 amino acids. From germline, CDR1 is SGHAT and CDR2 FQNNGV.

The chain links TRBV10-1 to TRBJ2-5, with D perhaps TRBD2 (6 bases). Germline lookup yields CDR1 WNHNN and CDR2 SYGVQD (reference sequence). CDR3 size: 13 residues. V lost 2 bases and J lost 5, with 9 bases in between. Here the CDR3 reads CASSEGGYETQYF. The CDR3 DNA follows: TGCGCCAGCAGTGAGGGAGGGTACGAGACCCAGTACTTC.

The CDR3 here is CASSRDWSGANVLTF. The CDR3 DNA sequence: TGTGCCAGCAGCCGAGACTGGTCTGGGGCCAACGTCCTGACTTTC. This chain connects TRBV7-2 to TRBJ2-6; no reliable D call. The V and J ends lost 5 bases and 1 base respectively, with 9 bases between them. This CDR3 has 15 residues. Germline CDR1 is SGHTA and CDR2 is FQGNSA. Based on the CDR3 plus reference TRBV7-2 and TRBJ2-6, the full variable domain is GAGVSQSPSNKVTEKGKDVELRCDPISGHTALYWYRQSLGQGLEFLIYFQGNSAPDKSGLPSDRFSAERTGGSVSTLTIQRTQQEDSAVYLCASSRDWSGANVLTFGAGSRLTVL.

The gene calls are TRBV7-9 and TRBJ2-3; TRBD2 aligns across 12 bases. The CDR3 loop spans 17 amino acids. The germline CDR1 and CDR2 sequences are SEHNR and FQNEAQ (reference sequence). V was pared by 2 bases and J by 6 bases, with 9 bases of the junction left unmatched. The CDR3 sequence is CASSLLASGGGVDTQYF. In DNA, the CDR3 is TGTGCCAGCAGCTTACTGGCTAGCGGGGGGGGTGTGGATACGCAGTATTTT. The variable domain in full, completed from reference TRBV7-9 and TRBJ2-3, reads DTGVSQNPRHKITKRGQNVTFRCDPISEHNRLYWYRQTLGQGPEFLTYFQNEAQLEKSRLLSDRFSAERPKGSFSTLEIQRTEQGDSAMYLCASSLLASGGGVDTQYFGPGTRLTVL.

This sequence joins TRBV7-6 and TRBJ2-1; the D gene is possibly TRBD1 (6 bases). V dropped 5 bases and J dropped 4 bases, with 30 bases sitting between them. Germline V gene data show CDR1 as SGHVS and CDR2 as FNYEAQ. The CDR3 has 20 amino acids. The CDR3 DNA follows: TGTGCCAGCAGCCTACACCCCGTTTACAGGGATTCTGGCTTTTACAATGAGCAGTTCTTC. Protein product: CASSLHPVYRDSGFYNEQFF.

This clone was recorded once. CDR3: CASSLLADQETQYF. The DNA of the CDR3 is TGCGCCAGCAGCTTACTAGCGGACCAAGAGACCCAGTACTTC. The chain joins TRBV5-1 to TRBJ2-5, with 8 nucleotides matching TRBD2. V was pared by 2 bases and J by 0 bases, with 0 bases of the junction left unmatched. CDR3 length: 14 amino acids. Germline assignment: CDR1 SGHRS and CDR2 YFSETQ. Supplemented by reference TRBV5-1 and TRBJ2-5, the full variable domain reads KAGVTQTPRYLIKTRGQQVTLSCSPISGHRSVSWYQQTPGQGLQFLFEYFSETQRNKGNFPGRFSGRQFSNSRSEMNVSTLELGDSALYLCASSLLADQETQYFGPGTRLLVL.

In the case of this clone: The sample carries other DNA sequences with the same CDR3. This rearrangement joins TRBV14 to TRBJ2-7, with 12 nucleotides matching TRBD2. V lost 1 base, J lost 6 bases, and 4 bases stayed unmatched. The CDR3 length is 15 residues. Germline V gene sequence: CDR1 SGHDN, CDR2 FVKESK. The chain's CDR3 is CASSQAASGRGEQYF. CDR3 sequence (DNA): TGTGCCAGCAGCCAAGCGGCTAGCGGGAGGGGCGAGCAGTACTTC.

The CDR3 bases are TGCGCCAGCAGTGAGTCCGACAGGGCAAAACAGTACTTC. Translation: CASSESDRAKQYF. The chain uses TRBV10-1 and TRBJ2-7, with TRBD1 identical over 7 bases. There are 13 residues in the CDR3. Germline CDR1 reads WNHNN; CDR2 reads SYGVQD (reference sequence). After removal of 0 bases from V and 10 bases from J, the junction contained 6 bases not matched to a gene.

The sample holds one count of this clone. The V gene is TRBV19, the J gene TRBJ2-2; D perhaps matches TRBD1 (6 bases). CDR1 is LNHDA and CDR2 is SQIVND in the germline V gene (reference sequence). CDR3 size: 15 residues. The germline V and J ends were trimmed by 6 bases and 2 bases, with 13 bases remaining between them. In DNA form, the CDR3 reads TGTGCCAGTAGGGAGAGGACAGAAAACACCGGGGAGCTGTTTTTT. Protein: CASRERTENTGELFF.

The V call is TRBV4-2, the J call TRBJ2-3, with 12 nucleotides matching TRBD2. CDR3 length equals 16 residues. The germline CDR1 and CDR2 sequences are LGHNA and YNFKEQ. J was trimmed by 5 bases and V by 0 bases; bases with no gene match: 3. CDR3 coding DNA: TGTGCCAGCAGCCAAGAACTAGCGGGAGGCAGAGATACGCAGTATTTT. Translating gives CASSQELAGGRDTQYF.

This clone is a singleton in its sample. This sequence joins TRBV28 and TRBJ1-5; a possible D gene is TRBD1 (5 bases). Trimming pared 3 bases from V and 2 bases from J, leaving 14 bases between. Germline CDR1 is MDHEN and CDR2 is SYDVKM. This CDR3 spans 16 amino acids. CDR3 DNA sequence: TGTGCCAGCAGTTTTTGGGGGAGGAGGCGCAATCAGCCCCAGCATTTT. Encoded protein: CASSFWGRRRNQPQHF.